This TCR beta chain was observed in a study of shared clonotypes between healthy human individuals. The germline V and J ends were trimmed by 3 bases and 3 bases, with 12 bases remaining between them. CDR1 is GTSNPN and CDR2 is SVGIG in the germline V gene (reference sequence). The CDR3 covers 14 residues. Division of CD4+ cells produced a CD45RA+ naive subset and a CD45RA-negative memory subset. Each replicate PCR on the sorted subsets used about 0.2 ug DNA (around 30,000 T cell genomes). Here immunoSEQ multiplex PCR was the method, and the copy in TCRdb shows in-frame clones only, minus some. The sample lists roughly 1,100,000 clones, about 70% occurring once.

The TCR comes from a man aged 18 to 30 in good health. The chain carries TRBV30 and TRBJ1-5, with D unclear. The material sequenced was memory CD4+ T cells sorted from blood. Subset described: CD45RA-negative fraction. In nucleotides, the CDR3 is TGTGCCTGGAGCGATCGGTCTTCCAATCAGCCCCAGCATTTT. This sequence encodes CAWSDRSSNQPQHF. Combining the CDR3 with reference TRBV30 and TRBJ1-5 gives the whole variable domain SQTIHQWPATLVQPVGSPLSLECTVEGTSNPNLYWYRQAAGRGLQLLFYSVGIGQISSEVPQNLSASRPQDRQFILSSKKLLLSDSGFYLCAWSDRSSNQPQHFGDGTRLSIL.